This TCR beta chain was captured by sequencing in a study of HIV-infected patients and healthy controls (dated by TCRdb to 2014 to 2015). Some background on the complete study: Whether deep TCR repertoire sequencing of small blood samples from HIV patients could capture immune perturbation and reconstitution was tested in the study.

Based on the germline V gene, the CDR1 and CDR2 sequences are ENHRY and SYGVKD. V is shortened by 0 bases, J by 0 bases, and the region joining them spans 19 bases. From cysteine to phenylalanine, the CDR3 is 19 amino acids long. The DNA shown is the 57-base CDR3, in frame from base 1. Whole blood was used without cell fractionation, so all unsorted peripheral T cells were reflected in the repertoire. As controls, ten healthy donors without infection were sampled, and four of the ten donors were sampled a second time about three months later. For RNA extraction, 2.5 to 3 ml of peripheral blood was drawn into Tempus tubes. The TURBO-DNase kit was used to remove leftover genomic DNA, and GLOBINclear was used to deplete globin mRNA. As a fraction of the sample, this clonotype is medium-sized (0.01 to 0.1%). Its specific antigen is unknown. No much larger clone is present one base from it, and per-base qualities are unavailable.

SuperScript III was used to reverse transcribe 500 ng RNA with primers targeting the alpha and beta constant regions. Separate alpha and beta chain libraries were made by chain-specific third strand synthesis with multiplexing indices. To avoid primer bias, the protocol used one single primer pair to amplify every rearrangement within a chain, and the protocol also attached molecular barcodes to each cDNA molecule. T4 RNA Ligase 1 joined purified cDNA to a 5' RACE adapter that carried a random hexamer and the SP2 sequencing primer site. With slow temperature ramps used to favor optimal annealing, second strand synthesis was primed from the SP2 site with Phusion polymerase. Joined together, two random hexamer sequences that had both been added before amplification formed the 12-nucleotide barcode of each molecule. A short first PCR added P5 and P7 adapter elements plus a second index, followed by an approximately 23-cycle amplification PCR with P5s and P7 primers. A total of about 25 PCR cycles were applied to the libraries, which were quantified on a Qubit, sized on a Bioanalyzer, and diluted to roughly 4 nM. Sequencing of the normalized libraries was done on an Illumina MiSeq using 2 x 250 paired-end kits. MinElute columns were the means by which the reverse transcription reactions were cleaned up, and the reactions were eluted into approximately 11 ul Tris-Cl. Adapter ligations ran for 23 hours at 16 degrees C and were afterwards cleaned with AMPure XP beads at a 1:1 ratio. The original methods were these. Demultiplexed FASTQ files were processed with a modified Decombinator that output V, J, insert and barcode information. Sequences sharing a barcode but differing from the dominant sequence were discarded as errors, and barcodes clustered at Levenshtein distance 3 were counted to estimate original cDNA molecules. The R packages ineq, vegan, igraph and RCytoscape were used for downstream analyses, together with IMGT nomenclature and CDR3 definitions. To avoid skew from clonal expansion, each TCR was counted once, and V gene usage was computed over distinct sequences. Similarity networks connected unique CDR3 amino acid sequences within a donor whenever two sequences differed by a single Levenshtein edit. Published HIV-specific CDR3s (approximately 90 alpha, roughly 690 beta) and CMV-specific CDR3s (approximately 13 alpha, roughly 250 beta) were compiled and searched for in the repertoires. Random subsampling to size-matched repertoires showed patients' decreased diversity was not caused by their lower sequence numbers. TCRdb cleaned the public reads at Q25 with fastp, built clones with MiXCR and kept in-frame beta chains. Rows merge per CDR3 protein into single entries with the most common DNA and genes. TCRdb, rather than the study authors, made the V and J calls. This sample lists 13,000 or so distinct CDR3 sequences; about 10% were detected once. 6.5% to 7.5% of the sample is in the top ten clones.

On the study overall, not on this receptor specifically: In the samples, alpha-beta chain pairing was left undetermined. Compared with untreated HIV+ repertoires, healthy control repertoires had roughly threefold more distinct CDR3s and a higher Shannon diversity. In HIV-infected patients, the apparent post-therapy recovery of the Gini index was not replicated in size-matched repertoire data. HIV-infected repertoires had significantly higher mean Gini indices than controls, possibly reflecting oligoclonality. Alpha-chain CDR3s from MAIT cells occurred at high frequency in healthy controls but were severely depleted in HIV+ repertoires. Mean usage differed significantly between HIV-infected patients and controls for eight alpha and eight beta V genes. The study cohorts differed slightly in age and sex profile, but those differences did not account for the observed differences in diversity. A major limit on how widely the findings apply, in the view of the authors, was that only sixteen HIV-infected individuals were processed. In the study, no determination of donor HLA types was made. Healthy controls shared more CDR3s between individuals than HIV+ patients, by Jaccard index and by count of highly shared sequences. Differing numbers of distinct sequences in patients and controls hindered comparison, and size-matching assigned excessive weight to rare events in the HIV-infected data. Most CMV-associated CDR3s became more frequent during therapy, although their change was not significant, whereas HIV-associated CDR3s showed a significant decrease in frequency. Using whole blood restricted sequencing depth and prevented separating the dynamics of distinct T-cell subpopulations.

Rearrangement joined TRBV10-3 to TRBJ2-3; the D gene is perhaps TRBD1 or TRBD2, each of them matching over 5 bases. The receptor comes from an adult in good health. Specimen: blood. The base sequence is TGTGCCATCAGTGAGTCAATCCCCTGGGACCGTACTAGCACAGATACGCAGTATTTT. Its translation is CAISESIPWDRTSTDTQYF.